This T cell receptor beta chain is from a study of T cell repertoires in enteric fever listed by TCRdb under 2018. Study-level background: Working with volunteers who had been experimentally challenged with Salmonella Typhi or Paratyphi A, the study rebuilt the Salmonella-specific repertoire of their circulating effector CD4+ T cells. Circulating effector CD4+ T cells that responded to Salmonella infection were identified with mass cytometry. T cells were stained, including ex vivo, with tetramers loaded with CdtB(105-125) peptide variants (SP110Y, ST110H). The researchers paired unbiased single-cell cloning with mass cytometry, and they also applied T cell receptor sequencing alongside live fluorescence barcoding. Overall results and qualifications from the work: Accumulation of T cells not cross-reacting between serovars appeared to be driven by single amino acid variations in the immunodominant proteins CdtB and PhoN. Expanded clonotypes included cross-reactive responses against distantly related Salmonella serovars and clones recognizing antigens unique to S. Typhi or S. Paratyphi A. The study pinpointed HlyE and CdtB as immunodominant T cell antigens specific to S. Typhi and S. Paratyphi A.

Sequenced using an Illumina MiSeq. TCRdb's own reprocessing of the public reads used fastp at Q25 and MiXCR and kept productive beta chains. All rows with the same CDR3 protein become a single entry with the most common DNA and genes. In this sample the table shows more than 1,300 distinct CDR3 sequences, 30% to 35% of which occur a single time. Of the sample, under 25% is held by the ten largest clones. There are 14 amino acids in the CDR3, from cysteine to phenylalanine inclusive. Here the CDR3 DNA is all that survives: 42 bases in frame from base 1. Based on the germline V gene (reference sequence), the CDR1 and CDR2 sequences are WNHNN and SYGVQD. Trimming costs V 5 bases and J 2 bases, and their ends lie 11 bases apart. Relative to its sample, this clonotype is medium-sized (0.01 to 0.1%). This receptor's antigen is unknown. No per-base quality is available; no much larger clone lies one base away.

Rearrangement joined TRBV10-1 to TRBJ2-3, with a tentative D gene TRBD1 over 5 matching bases. This TCR came from a human donor with Salmonella enteric fever, either typhoid or paratyphoid (not recorded which). Sample: CCR7- CD38- CD4+ T cells from PBMCs. CDR3 protein: CASSKDSDTDTQYF. The DNA reads TGCGCCAGCAGTAAAGACAGCGACACAGATACGCAGTATTTT.